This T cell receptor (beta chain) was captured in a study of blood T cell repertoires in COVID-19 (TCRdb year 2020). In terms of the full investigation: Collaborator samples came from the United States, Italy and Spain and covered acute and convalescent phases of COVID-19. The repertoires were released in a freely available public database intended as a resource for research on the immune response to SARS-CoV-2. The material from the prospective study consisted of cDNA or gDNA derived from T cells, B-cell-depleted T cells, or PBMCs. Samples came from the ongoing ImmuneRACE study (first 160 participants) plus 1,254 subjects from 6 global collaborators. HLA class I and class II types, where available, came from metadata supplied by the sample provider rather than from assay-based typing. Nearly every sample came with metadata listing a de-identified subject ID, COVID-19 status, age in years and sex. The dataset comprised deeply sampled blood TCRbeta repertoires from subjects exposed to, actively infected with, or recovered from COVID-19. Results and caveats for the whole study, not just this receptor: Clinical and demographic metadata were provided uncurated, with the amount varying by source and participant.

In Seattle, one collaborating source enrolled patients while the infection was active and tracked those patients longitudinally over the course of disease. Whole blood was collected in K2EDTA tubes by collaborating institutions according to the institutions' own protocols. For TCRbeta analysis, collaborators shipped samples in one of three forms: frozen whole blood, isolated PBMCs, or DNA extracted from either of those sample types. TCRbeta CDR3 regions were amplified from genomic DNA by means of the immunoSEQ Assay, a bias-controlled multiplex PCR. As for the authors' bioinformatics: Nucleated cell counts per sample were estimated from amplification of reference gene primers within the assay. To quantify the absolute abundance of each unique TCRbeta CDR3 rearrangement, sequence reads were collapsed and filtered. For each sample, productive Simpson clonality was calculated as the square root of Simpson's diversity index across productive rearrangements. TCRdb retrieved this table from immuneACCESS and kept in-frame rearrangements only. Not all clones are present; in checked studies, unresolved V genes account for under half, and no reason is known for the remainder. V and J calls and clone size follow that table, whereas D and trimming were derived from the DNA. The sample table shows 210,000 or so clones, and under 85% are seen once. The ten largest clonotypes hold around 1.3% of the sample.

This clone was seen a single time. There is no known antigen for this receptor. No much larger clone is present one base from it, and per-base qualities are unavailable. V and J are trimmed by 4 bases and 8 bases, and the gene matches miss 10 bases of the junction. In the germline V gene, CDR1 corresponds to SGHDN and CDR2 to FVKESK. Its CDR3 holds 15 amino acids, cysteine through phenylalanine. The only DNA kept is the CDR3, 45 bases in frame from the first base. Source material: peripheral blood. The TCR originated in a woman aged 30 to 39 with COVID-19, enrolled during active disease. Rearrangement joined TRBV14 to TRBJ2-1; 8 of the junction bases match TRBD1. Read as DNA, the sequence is TGTGCCAGCAGCCGACAGGGGATTAGGGGCTATGAGCAGTTCTTC. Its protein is CASSRQGIRGYEQFF. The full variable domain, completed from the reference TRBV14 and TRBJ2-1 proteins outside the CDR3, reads EAGVTQFPSHSVIEKGQTVTLRCDPISGHDNLYWYRRVMGKEIKFLLHFVKESKQDESGMPNNRFLAERTGGTYSTLKVQPAELEDSGVYFCASSRQGIRGYEQFFGPGTRLTVL.